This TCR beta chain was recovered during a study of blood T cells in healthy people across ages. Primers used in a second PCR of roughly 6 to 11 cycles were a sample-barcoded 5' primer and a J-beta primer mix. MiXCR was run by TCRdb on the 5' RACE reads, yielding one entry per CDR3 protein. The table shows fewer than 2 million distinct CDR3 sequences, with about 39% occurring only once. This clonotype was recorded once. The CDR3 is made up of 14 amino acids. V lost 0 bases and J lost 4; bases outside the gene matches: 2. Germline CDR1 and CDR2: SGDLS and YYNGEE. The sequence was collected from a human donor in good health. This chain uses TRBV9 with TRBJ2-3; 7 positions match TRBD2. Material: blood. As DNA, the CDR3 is TGTGCCAGCAGCGTAGAGACTAGCTCAGATACGCAGTATTTT. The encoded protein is CASSVETSSDTQYF. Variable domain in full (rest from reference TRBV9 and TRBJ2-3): DSGVTQTPKHLITATGQRVTLRCSPRSGDLSVYWYQQSLDQGLQFLIQYYNGEERAKGNILERFSAQQFPDLHSELNLSSLELGDSALYFCASSVETSSDTQYFGPGTRLTVL.